The rows below give T cell receptor beta chains drawn from one sample of a study of CD8+ T cells in alopecia areata. The assay was immunoSEQ multiplex PCR, and TCRdb's table has in-frame clones only and misses some. The table includes 140,000 to 150,000 clones, 45% to 60% detected once. The input for sequencing was CD8+ T cells sorted from blood, taken at week 4, from a patient treated with tofacitinib. The receptors here all came from a human donor with alopecia areata. Each CDR3 is given with its conserved first and last residue. Fields, in order: D gene, V gene, clone size, J gene, CDR3 protein, CDR3 DNA. D genes are given only for firm matches. Clone size is stated in some rows and not others, as once, few, many or a class when expanded.

D: TRBD1; V: TRBV29-1; size: few; J: TRBJ1-1; CDR3: CSVAGTGRSNTEAFF; DNA: TGCAGCGTCGCCGGGACAGGGCGGAGTAACACTGAAGCTTTCTTT
D: .; V: TRBV7-9; size: few; J: TRBJ2-7; CDR3: CASSLGDYEQYF; DNA: TGTGCCAGCAGCCTCGGAGACTACGAGCAGTACTTC
D: .; V: TRBV19; size: many; J: TRBJ1-1; CDR3: CASSIAGRTEAFF; DNA: TGTGCCAGTAGTATAGCAGGGAGGACTGAAGCTTTCTTT
D: TRBD1; V: TRBV29-1; size: .; J: TRBJ1-1; CDR3: CSVAKGGTPEAFF; DNA: TGCAGCGTTGCTAAAGGGGGCACGCCTGAAGCTTTCTTT
D: .; V: TRBV29-1; size: .; J: TRBJ1-1; CDR3: CSVETSNWVTEAFF; DNA: TGCAGCGTTGAAACTAGTAACTGGGTCACTGAAGCTTTCTTT
D: TRBD2; V: TRBV9; size: .; J: TRBJ2-3; CDR3: CASSGGDRGDRTDTQYF; DNA: TGTGCCAGCAGCGGAGGGGATCGGGGGGATCGGACAGATACGCAGTATTTT
D: .; V: TRBV25-1; size: once; J: TRBJ1-5; CDR3: CASSPGFGQPQHF; DNA: TGTGCCAGTAGTCCGGGTTTCGGTCAGCCCCAGCATTTT
D: .; V: TRBV30; size: .; J: TRBJ2-3; CDR3: CAWSVEGAVDTQYF; DNA: TGTGCCTGGAGTGTGGAGGGGGCGGTAGATACGCAGTATTTT
D: .; V: TRBV5-1; size: once; J: TRBJ2-7; CDR3: CASSPDLSTGVREQYF; DNA: TGCGCCAGCAGCCCCGACCTCTCGACAGGAGTACGAGAGCAGTACTTC
D: .; V: TRBV19; size: few; J: TRBJ1-5; CDR3: CASSIDRDQPQHF; DNA: TGTGCCAGTAGTATAGATCGGGATCAGCCCCAGCATTTT
D: .; V: TRBV19; size: few; J: TRBJ2-2; CDR3: CASSIVRLEELFF; DNA: TGTGCCAGTAGTATAGTCCGCCTGGAGGAGCTGTTTTTT
D: TRBD1; V: TRBV5-4; size: .; J: TRBJ2-7; CDR3: CASSPVGQGVLPYEQYF; DNA: TGTGCCAGCAGCCCCGTTGGACAGGGAGTCCTGCCCTACGAGCAGTACTTC
D: TRBD1; V: TRBV7-9; size: .; J: TRBJ2-1; CDR3: CASSADRGPNEQFF; DNA: TGTGCCAGCAGCGCGGACAGGGGGCCGAATGAGCAGTTCTTC
D: TRBD1; V: TRBV19; size: few; J: TRBJ1-3; CDR3: CASSRDREGSGNTIYF; DNA: TGTGCCAGTAGTAGGGACAGGGAAGGATCTGGAAACACCATATATTTT
D: .; V: TRBV7-6; size: .; J: TRBJ2-2; CDR3: CASSSEGWTETGELFF; DNA: TGTGCCAGCAGCTCAGAGGGGTGGACGGAAACCGGGGAGCTGTTTTTT
D: .; V: TRBV29-1; size: .; J: TRBJ1-2; CDR3: CSVEDQGFGYGYTF; DNA: TGCAGCGTTGAAGATCAGGGGTTCGGCTATGGCTACACCTTC
D: TRBD1; V: TRBV6-5; size: .; J: TRBJ2-3; CDR3: CASSYTGEDTQYF; DNA: TGTGCCAGCAGTTACACAGGGGAAGATACGCAGTATTTT
D: TRBD1; V: TRBV27; size: .; J: TRBJ2-7; CDR3: CASSRDRGGYEQYF; DNA: TGTGCCAGCAGTCGGGACAGGGGCGGCTACGAGCAGTACTTC
D: .; V: TRBV7-2; size: .; J: TRBJ2-5; CDR3: CASSFYQGATQYF; DNA: TGTGCCAGCAGCTTTTATCAAGGGGCGACCCAGTACTTC
D: .; V: TRBV2; size: .; J: TRBJ2-7; CDR3: CASCWYSNNNEQYF; DNA: TGTGCCAGCTGCTGGTACAGTAACAATAACGAGCAGTACTTC
D: .; V: TRBV11-1; size: .; J: TRBJ2-7; CDR3: CASSSPDGYEQYF; DNA: TGTGCCAGCAGCTCCCCCGATGGATACGAGCAGTACTTC
D: .; V: TRBV10-3; size: few; J: TRBJ2-6; CDR3: CATAPPRPGSGANVLTF; DNA: TGTGCCACCGCTCCCCCCAGGCCAGGGTCTGGGGCCAACGTCCTGACTTTC
D: .; V: TRBV5-6; size: .; J: TRBJ2-7; CDR3: CASSLGHSYEQYF; DNA: TGTGCCAGCAGCTTGGGCCACTCCTACGAGCAGTACTTC
D: .; V: TRBV7-9; size: .; J: TRBJ1-2; CDR3: CASSLGPFYGYTF; DNA: TGTGCCAGCAGCTTAGGGCCTTTCTATGGCTACACCTTC
D: TRBD2; V: TRBV5-4; size: .; J: TRBJ2-3; CDR3: CASSPRGGEDTQYF; DNA: TGTGCCAGCAGCCCTAGGGGAGGGGAGGATACGCAGTATTTT
D: .; V: TRBV13; size: few; J: TRBJ2-1; CDR3: CASSLEGGGEQFF; DNA: TGTGCCAGCAGCTTAGAAGGGGGTGGTGAGCAGTTCTTC
D: .; V: TRBV7-9; size: .; J: TRBJ2-3; CDR3: CASSPKGDTQYF; DNA: TGTGCCAGCAGCCCAAAGGGGGATACGCAGTATTTT
D: .; V: TRBV7-9; size: .; J: TRBJ2-5; CDR3: CASSSAAGIGGETQYF; DNA: TGTGCCAGCAGCTCTGCGGCCGGGATAGGCGGAGAGACCCAGTACTTC
D: .; V: TRBV5-6; size: few; J: TRBJ2-1; CDR3: CASNLGTSSGYNEQFF; DNA: TGTGCCAGCAACCTGGGGACTTCTTCTGGGTACAATGAGCAGTTCTTC
D: .; V: TRBV13; size: .; J: TRBJ2-7; CDR3: CASSQTRVYGTRDTEQYF; DNA: TGTGCCAGCAGCCAGACCCGGGTATACGGGACTCGTGACACGGAGCAGTACTTC
D: .; V: TRBV30; size: few; J: TRBJ2-7; CDR3: CAWSVSQGYEQYF; DNA: TGTGCCTGGAGTGTGAGCCAGGGCTACGAGCAGTACTTC
D: .; V: TRBV18; size: .; J: TRBJ2-1; CDR3: CASSPPSGPVYNEQFF; DNA: TGTGCCAGCTCACCACCGTCAGGGCCCGTCTACAATGAGCAGTTCTTC
D: .; V: TRBV29-1; size: few; J: TRBJ2-7; CDR3: CSVVDRPYEQYF; DNA: TGCAGCGTTGTGGACAGACCCTACGAGCAGTACTTC
D: .; V: TRBV4-3; size: .; J: TRBJ1-2; CDR3: CASSQETITEEYGYTF; DNA: TGCGCCAGCAGCCAAGAAACTATCACAGAGGAGTATGGCTACACCTTC
D: .; V: TRBV27; size: .; J: TRBJ2-7; CDR3: CASSLRYEAAGEQYF; DNA: TGTGCCAGCAGTTTACGCTATGAGGCGGCAGGCGAGCAGTACTTC
D: .; V: TRBV5-6; size: once; J: TRBJ2-3; CDR3: CASSSPAEKFLTDTQYF; DNA: TGTGCCAGCAGCTCCCCCGCTGAGAAATTTTTAACAGATACGCAGTATTTT
D: .; V: TRBV30; size: .; J: TRBJ2-2; CDR3: CAWSGVGGNTGELFF; DNA: TGTGCCTGGAGTGGTGTAGGCGGGAATACCGGGGAGCTGTTTTTT
D: .; V: TRBV7-9; size: .; J: TRBJ2-7; CDR3: CASSDGGQTYEQYF; DNA: TGTGCCAGCAGTGATGGAGGACAGACCTACGAGCAGTACTTC
D: TRBD1; V: TRBV9; size: .; J: TRBJ2-7; CDR3: CASSARTGVSEQYF; DNA: TGTGCCAGCAGCGCTCGGACAGGGGTCAGCGAGCAGTACTTC
D: .; V: TRBV6-5; size: .; J: TRBJ2-7; CDR3: CASSEFPPESYEQYF; DNA: TGTGCCAGCAGCGAATTCCCCCCGGAATCCTACGAGCAGTACTTC
D: .; V: TRBV15; size: .; J: TRBJ1-5; CDR3: CATSRETGHSNQPQHF; DNA: TGTGCCACCAGCAGAGAGACAGGTCATAGCAATCAGCCCCAGCATTTT
D: .; V: TRBV30; size: .; J: TRBJ1-1; CDR3: CAWSVLRGTEAFF; DNA: TGTGCCTGGAGTGTATTGCGGGGCACTGAAGCTTTCTTT
D: .; V: TRBV13; size: once; J: TRBJ2-7; CDR3: CASSSPGYEQYF; DNA: TGTGCCAGCAGCTCGCCCGGCTACGAGCAGTACTTC
D: TRBD1; V: TRBV27; size: .; J: TRBJ1-5; CDR3: CASSLTGGNQPQHF; DNA: TGTGCCAGCAGTTTGACAGGGGGGAATCAGCCCCAGCATTTT
D: .; V: TRBV27; size: .; J: TRBJ2-3; CDR3: CASSLWSLGDTQYF; DNA: TGTGCCAGCAGTTTATGGTCTCTGGGGGATACGCAGTATTTT